These T cell receptor beta chains were read from a single sample in a study of blood T cell repertoires in COVID-19. Assay used: immunoSEQ multiplex PCR; TCRdb lists only in-frame clones, some missing. The sample comprises more than 400,000 clones, approximately 85% of which are singletons, and 3.2% rests with the top ten. The sample consisted of peripheral blood. All receptors derive from a human donor in a cohort sampled during active COVID-19. The CDR3 runs from the conserved cysteine through the conserved F or W. The order of the fields is J gene, D gene, V gene, clone size, CDR3 DNA, CDR3 protein. A D gene is named only where the DNA matches it firmly. Clone size is given for some rows only: seen once, a few or many times, or a class if the clone is expanded.

>TRBJ1-5|-|TRBV12-3/TRBV12-4|-
TGTGCCAGCAGAAAGGGGTATCAGCCCCAGCATTTT
CASRKGYQPQHF
>TRBJ2-6|TRBD1|TRBV7-2|-
TGTGCCAGCATACGCGTACCGGGACAGTACTCTGGGGCCAACGTCCTGACTTTC
CASIRVPGQYSGANVLTF
>TRBJ2-2|-|TRBV11-2|-
TGTGCCAGCAGCTCCCTAGGTAACACCGGGGAGCTGTTTTTT
CASSSLGNTGELFF
>TRBJ1-6|TRBD1|TRBV30|-
TGTGCCTGGATGGCAGGGGGTGATTCACCCCTCCACTTT
CAWMAGGDSPLHF
>TRBJ2-1|-|TRBV10-1|once
TGCGCCAGCAGTGAGTCCCCGGGAGTGGGTGAGCAGTTCTTC
CASSESPGVGEQFF
>TRBJ2-3|-|TRBV19|-
TGTGCCAGTTCGATGGGGCTAGCGAGTACAGATACGCAGTATTTT
CASSMGLASTDTQYF
>TRBJ2-7|-|TRBV5-1|once
TGCGCCAGCAGCTTATCGCGGCGGAACTACGAGCAGTACTTC
CASSLSRRNYEQYF
>TRBJ2-7|-|TRBV3-1/TRBV3-2|-
TGTGCCAGCAGCCAAGTGCTACTAGGGTACGAGCAGTACTTC
CASSQVLLGYEQYF
>TRBJ2-1|-|TRBV30|-
TGTGCCTGGAGTGTAGGGGGATCTTACAATGAGCAGTTCTTC
CAWSVGGSYNEQFF
>TRBJ2-1|TRBD2|TRBV6-1|-
TGTGCCAGCAGTGAAGGAGGGGGGACTAGCGGGCCGAGCTCCTACAATGAGCAGTTCTTC
CASSEGGGTSGPSSYNEQFF
>TRBJ2-7|-|TRBV15|-
TGTGCCACCAGCAGAGTTTACTACGAGCAGTACTTC
CATSRVYYEQYF
>TRBJ2-7|TRBD1|TRBV30|few
TGTGCCTGGAGTATGGACAGGCGCTACGAGCAGTACTTC
CAWSMDRRYEQYF
>TRBJ1-1|-|TRBV12-3/TRBV12-4|-
TGTGCCAGCAGTTATCGAGATTACACTGAAGCTTTCTTT
CASSYRDYTEAFF
>TRBJ1-1|-|TRBV7-9|-
TGTGCCAGCCGCGGAGGGGAGAACACTGAAGCTTTCTTT
CASRGGENTEAFF
>TRBJ2-1|TRBD1|TRBV28|-
TGTGCCAGCAGTTCGGGACAGGGAACTCTTAACAATGAGCAGTTCTTC
CASSSGQGTLNNEQFF
>TRBJ1-1|-|TRBV28|-
TGTGCCAGCAGTTTAAGGGTGGGAGTTAGGGCTGAAGCTTTCTTT
CASSLRVGVRAEAFF
>TRBJ2-3|TRBD2|TRBV25-1|-
TGTGCCAGCGAAGGACTAGTAGATACGCAGTATTTT
CASEGLVDTQYF
>TRBJ1-1|-|TRBV5-1|-
TGCGCCAGCAGCGAGGGACAGAACACTGAAGCTTTCTTT
CASSEGQNTEAFF
>TRBJ2-1|-|TRBV7-7|-
TGTGCTAGCAGCTCAGACAGGCTGGATGAGCAGTTCTTC
CASSSDRLDEQFF
>TRBJ1-1|TRBD1|TRBV7-9|-
TGTGCCAGCAGCTCCCAGACAGGGCTAAACACTGAAGCTTTCTTT
CASSSQTGLNTEAFF
>TRBJ2-3|-|TRBV3-1/TRBV3-2|-
TGTGCCAGCAGCCAGGAAGCTCCCGGACTTTTGGATACGCAGTATTTT
CASSQEAPGLLDTQYF
>TRBJ2-7|TRBD2|TRBV3-1/TRBV3-2|-
TGTGCCAGCAGCCAAGGTAGCGGGATGAAGTACTTC
CASSQGSGMKYF